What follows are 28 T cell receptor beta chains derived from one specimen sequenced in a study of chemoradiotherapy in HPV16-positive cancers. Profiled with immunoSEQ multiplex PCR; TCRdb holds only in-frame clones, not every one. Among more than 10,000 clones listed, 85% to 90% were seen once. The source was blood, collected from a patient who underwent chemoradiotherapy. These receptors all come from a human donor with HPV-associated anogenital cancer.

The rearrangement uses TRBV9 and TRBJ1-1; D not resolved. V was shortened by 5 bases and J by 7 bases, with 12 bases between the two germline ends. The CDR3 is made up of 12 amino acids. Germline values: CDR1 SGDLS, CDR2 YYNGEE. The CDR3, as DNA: TGTGCCAGCAGTCGCGGACGGGGTGAAGCTTTCTTT. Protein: CASSRGRGEAFF.

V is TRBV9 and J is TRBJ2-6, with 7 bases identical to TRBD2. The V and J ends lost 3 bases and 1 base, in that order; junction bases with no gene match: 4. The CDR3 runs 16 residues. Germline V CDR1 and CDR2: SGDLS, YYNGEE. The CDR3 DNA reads TGTGCCAGCAGCGCCTGGGGGGGGTCTGGGGCCAACGTCCTGACTTTC. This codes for CASSAWGGSGANVLTF. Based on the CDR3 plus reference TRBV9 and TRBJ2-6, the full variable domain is DSGVTQTPKHLITATGQRVTLRCSPRSGDLSVYWYQQSLDQGLQFLIQYYNGEERAKGNILERFSAQQFPDLHSELNLSSLELGDSALYFCASSAWGGSGANVLTFGAGSRLTVL.

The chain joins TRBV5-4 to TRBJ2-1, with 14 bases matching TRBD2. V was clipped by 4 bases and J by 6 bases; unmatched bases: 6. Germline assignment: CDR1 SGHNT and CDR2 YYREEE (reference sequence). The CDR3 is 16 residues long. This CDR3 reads CASSQDGTSGSNEQFF. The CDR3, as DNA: TGTGCCAGCAGCCAAGATGGGACTAGCGGGAGCAATGAGCAGTTCTTC. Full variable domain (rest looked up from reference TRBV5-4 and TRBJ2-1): ETGVTQSPTHLIKTRGQQVTLRCSSQSGHNTVSWYQQALGQGPQFIFQYYREEENGRGNFPPRFSGLQFPNYSSELNVNALELDDSALYLCASSQDGTSGSNEQFFGPGTRLTVL.

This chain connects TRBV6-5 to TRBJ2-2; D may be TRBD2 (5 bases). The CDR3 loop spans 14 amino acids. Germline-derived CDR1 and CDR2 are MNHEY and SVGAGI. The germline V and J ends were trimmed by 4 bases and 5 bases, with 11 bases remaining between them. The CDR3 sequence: CASSWAGGTGELFF. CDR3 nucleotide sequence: TGTGCCAGCAGTTGGGCCGGCGGGACCGGGGAGCTGTTTTTT.

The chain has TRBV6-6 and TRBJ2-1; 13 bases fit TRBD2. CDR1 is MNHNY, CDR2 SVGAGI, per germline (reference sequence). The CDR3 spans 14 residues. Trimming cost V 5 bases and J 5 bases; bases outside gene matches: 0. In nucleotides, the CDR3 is TGTGCCAGCAGTGGACTAGCGGGAGACAATGAGCAGTTCTTC. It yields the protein CASSGLAGDNEQFF.

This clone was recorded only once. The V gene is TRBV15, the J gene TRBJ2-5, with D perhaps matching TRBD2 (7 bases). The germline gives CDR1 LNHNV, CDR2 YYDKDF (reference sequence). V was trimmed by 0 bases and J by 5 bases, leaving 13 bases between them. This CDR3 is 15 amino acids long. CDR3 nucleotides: TGTGCCACCAGCAGAGATTCGGGGAGGGGGGAGACCCAGTACTTC. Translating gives CATSRDSGRGETQYF.

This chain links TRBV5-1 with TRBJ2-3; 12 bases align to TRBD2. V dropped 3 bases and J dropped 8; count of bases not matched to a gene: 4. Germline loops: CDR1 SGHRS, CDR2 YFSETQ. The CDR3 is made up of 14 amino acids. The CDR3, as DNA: TGCGCCAGCAGCTCGACTAGCGGGAGTAGTACGCAGTATTTT. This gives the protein CASSSTSGSSTQYF.

The CDR3 DNA reads as TGTGCCAGCAGCCCCAGGACTCCCTCGGAGCAGTTCTTC. It yields the protein CASSPRTPSEQFF. The rearrangement uses TRBV11-3 and TRBJ2-1; tentative D call: TRBD2 (5 bases). This CDR3 spans 13 amino acids. Trimming pared 5 bases from V and 10 bases from J, leaving 15 bases between. Germline-derived CDR1 and CDR2 are SGHNT and YENEEA.

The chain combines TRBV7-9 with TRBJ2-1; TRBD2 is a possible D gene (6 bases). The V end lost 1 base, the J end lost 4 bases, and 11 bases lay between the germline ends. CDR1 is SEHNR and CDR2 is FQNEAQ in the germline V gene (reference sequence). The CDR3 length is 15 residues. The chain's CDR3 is CASSLEAGQYNEQFF. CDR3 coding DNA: TGTGCCAGCAGCTTAGAAGCGGGCCAGTACAATGAGCAGTTCTTC.

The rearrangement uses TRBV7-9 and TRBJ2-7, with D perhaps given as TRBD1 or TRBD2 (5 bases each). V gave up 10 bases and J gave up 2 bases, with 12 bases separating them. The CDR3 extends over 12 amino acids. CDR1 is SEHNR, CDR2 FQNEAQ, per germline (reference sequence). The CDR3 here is CATWGSTYEQYF. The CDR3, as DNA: TGTGCCACTTGGGGGTCGACCTACGAGCAGTACTTC.

CDR3 sequence: CASSPGQGISEQFF. The DNA for the CDR3 is TGCGCCAGCAGTCCGGGACAGGGCATCAGTGAGCAGTTCTTC. The chain combines TRBV5-1 with TRBJ2-1; 9 bases map to TRBD1. Trimming removed 5 bases from V and 9 bases from J; junction bases left unmatched: 9. CDR1 is SGHRS and CDR2 is YFSETQ in the germline V gene. The CDR3 consists of 14 residues.

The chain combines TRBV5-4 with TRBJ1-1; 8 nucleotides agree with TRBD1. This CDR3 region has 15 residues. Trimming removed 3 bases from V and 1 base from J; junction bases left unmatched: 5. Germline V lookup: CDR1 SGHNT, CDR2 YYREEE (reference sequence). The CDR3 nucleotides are TGTGCCAGCAGCTCCGGACAGGGTTGGAACACTGAAGCTTTCTTT. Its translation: CASSSGQGWNTEAFF.

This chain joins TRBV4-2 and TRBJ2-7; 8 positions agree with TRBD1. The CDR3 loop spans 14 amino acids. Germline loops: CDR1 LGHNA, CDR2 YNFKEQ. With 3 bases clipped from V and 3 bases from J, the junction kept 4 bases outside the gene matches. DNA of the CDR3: TGTGCCAGCAGCCATGGACAGGGTGGCTACGAGCAGTACTTC. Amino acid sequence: CASSHGQGGYEQYF.

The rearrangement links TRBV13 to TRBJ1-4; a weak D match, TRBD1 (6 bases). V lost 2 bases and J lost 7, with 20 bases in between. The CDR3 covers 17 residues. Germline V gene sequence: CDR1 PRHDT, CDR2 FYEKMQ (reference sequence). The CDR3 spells CASSLRGGGSESEKLFF. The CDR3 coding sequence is TGTGCCAGCAGCTTAAGGGGCGGGGGCTCTGAATCTGAAAAACTGTTTTTT.

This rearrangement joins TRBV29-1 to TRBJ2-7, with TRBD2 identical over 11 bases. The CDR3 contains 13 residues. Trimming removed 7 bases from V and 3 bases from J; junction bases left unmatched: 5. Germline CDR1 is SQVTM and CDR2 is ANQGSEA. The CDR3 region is CSATTSGIYEQYF. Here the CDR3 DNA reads TGCAGCGCCACGACTAGCGGGATCTACGAGCAGTACTTC.

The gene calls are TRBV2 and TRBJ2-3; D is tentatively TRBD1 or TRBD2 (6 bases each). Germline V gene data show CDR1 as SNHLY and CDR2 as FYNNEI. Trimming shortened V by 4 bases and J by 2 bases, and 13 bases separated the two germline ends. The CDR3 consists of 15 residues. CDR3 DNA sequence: TGTGCCAGCAGTGTACGGAGGGGGGCCACAGATACGCAGTATTTT. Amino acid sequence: CASSVRRGATDTQYF.

The CDR3 here is CASSAGGVYGYTF. DNA for the CDR3: TGTGCCAGCAGTGCAGGGGGCGTTTATGGCTACACCTTC. The rearrangement links TRBV2 to TRBJ1-2; 8 nucleotides agree with TRBD1. The V gene end was trimmed by 4 bases and the J gene end by 5 bases; junction bases not matched to a gene: 3. This CDR3 comprises 13 residues. Germline CDR1 reads SNHLY; CDR2 reads FYNNEI.

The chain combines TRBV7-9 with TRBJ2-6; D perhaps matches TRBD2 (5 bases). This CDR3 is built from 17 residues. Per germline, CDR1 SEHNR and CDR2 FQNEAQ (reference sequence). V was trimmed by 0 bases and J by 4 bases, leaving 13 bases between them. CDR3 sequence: CASSLANKGVGANVLTF. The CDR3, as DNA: TGTGCCAGCAGCTTAGCCAATAAGGGAGTAGGGGCCAACGTCCTGACTTTC.

CDR3 sequence reads: CASSPTGAYNEQFF. For the CDR3, the DNA is TGTGCCAGCTCACCGACAGGGGCCTACAATGAGCAGTTCTTC. The chain combines TRBV18 with TRBJ2-1; 8 bases align to TRBD1. The CDR3 spans 14 residues. J gave up 2 bases and V 3 bases, and 0 bases lay outside the gene matches. Germline CDR1 reads KGHSH; CDR2 reads LQKENI. Looking up the rest from reference TRBV18 and TRBJ2-1 gives the full variable domain: NAGVMQNPRHLVRRRGQEARLRCSPMKGHSHVYWYRQLPEEGLKFMVYLQKENIIDESGMPKERFSAEFPKEGPSILRIQQVVRGDSAAYFCASSPTGAYNEQFFGPGTRLTVL.

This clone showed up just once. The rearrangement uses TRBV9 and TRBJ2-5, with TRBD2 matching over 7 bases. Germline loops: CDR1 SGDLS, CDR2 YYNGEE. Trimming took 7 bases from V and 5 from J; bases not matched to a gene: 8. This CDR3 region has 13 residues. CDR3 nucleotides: TGTGCCAGCGGATGGGGAGGGACGGAGACCCAGTACTTC. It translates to CASGWGGTETQYF.

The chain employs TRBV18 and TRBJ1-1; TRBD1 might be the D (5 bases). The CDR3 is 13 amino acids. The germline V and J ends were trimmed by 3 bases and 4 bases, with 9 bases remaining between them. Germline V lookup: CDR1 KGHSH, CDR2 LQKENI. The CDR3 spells CASSPGGFTEAFF. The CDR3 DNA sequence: TGTGCCAGCTCACCGGGGGGGTTCACTGAAGCTTTCTTT.

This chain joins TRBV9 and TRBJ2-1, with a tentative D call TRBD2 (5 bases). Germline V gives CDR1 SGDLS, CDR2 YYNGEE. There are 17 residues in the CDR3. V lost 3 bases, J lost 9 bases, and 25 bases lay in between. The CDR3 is CASSASLSGGFAGEQFF. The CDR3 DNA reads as TGTGCCAGCAGCGCATCTTTGTCGGGCGGGTTCGCCGGTGAGCAGTTCTTC. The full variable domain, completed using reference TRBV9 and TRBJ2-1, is DSGVTQTPKHLITATGQRVTLRCSPRSGDLSVYWYQQSLDQGLQFLIQYYNGEERAKGNILERFSAQQFPDLHSELNLSSLELGDSALYFCASSASLSGGFAGEQFFGPGTRLTVL.

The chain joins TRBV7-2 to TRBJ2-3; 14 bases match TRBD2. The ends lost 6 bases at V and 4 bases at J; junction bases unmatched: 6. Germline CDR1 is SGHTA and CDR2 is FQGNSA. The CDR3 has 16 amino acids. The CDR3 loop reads CASSLTSGRAPDTQYF. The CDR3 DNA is TGTGCCAGCAGTTTGACTAGCGGGAGGGCCCCAGATACGCAGTATTTT.

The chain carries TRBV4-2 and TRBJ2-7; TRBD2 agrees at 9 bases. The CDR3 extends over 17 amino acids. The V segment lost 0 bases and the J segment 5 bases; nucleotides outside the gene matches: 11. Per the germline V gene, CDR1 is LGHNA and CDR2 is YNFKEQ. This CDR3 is CASSQEGAGGPVHEQYF. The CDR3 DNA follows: TGTGCCAGCAGCCAAGAGGGGGCGGGAGGGCCCGTACACGAGCAGTACTTC.

The chain's CDR3 is CASSLRQGGGKLFF. The CDR3 DNA follows: TGTGCCAGCAGTCTCCGCCAGGGGGGAGGGAAACTGTTTTTT. J is TRBJ1-4 and V is TRBV27; 7 bases match TRBD1. V lost 5 bases, J lost 11 bases, and 11 bases stayed unmatched. The CDR3 spans 14 residues. Germline loops: CDR1 MNHEY, CDR2 SMNVEV (reference sequence).

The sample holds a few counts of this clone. Written as DNA, the CDR3 is TGTGCCAGCAGCCAGGATCCGGGGCCCATGAACACTGAAGCTTTCTTT. It is translated as CASSQDPGPMNTEAFF. V is TRBV4-2 and J is TRBJ1-1, with D perhaps TRBD1 (5 bases). The germline V and J ends were trimmed by 3 bases and 0 bases, with 14 bases remaining between them. The germline V gene encodes CDR1 LGHNA and CDR2 YNFKEQ. The CDR3 consists of 16 residues.

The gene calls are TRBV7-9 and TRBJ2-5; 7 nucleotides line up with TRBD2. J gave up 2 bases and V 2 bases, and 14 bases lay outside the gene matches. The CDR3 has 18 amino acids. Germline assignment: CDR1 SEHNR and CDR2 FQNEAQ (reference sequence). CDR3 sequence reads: CASSLMGGWSGIQETQYF. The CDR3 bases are TGTGCCAGCAGCTTAATGGGGGGTTGGAGCGGGATACAAGAGACCCAGTACTTC.

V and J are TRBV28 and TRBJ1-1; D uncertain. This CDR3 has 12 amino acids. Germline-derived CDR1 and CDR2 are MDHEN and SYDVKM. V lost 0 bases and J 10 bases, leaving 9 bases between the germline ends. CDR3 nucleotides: TGTGCCAGCAGTTTATGGTCCGACGGAGCTTTCTTT. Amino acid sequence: CASSLWSDGAFF.